This T cell receptor (beta chain) was obtained from a study of cytomegalovirus exposure and HLA in healthy donors. With 60 Vbeta and 13 Jbeta primers, the PCR was carried out. Here immunoSEQ multiplex PCR was the method, and the copy in TCRdb shows in-frame clones only, minus some. The sample has about 41,000 clones, and its top ten clones hold 5% to 8%. Per the germline V gene, CDR1 is MNHNS and CDR2 is SASEGT. This CDR3 has 15 residues. V was trimmed by 2 bases and J by 3 bases, leaving 10 bases between them. The receptor's source is a man under 40 in good health and CMV-seronegative. This rearrangement joins TRBV6-1 to TRBJ1-4, with D hard to call. The sample was PBMCs. In nucleotides, the CDR3 is TGTGCCAGCAGTGAACGGAGGGTAGCTAATGAAAAACTGTTTTTT. Translated: CASSERRVANEKLFF.